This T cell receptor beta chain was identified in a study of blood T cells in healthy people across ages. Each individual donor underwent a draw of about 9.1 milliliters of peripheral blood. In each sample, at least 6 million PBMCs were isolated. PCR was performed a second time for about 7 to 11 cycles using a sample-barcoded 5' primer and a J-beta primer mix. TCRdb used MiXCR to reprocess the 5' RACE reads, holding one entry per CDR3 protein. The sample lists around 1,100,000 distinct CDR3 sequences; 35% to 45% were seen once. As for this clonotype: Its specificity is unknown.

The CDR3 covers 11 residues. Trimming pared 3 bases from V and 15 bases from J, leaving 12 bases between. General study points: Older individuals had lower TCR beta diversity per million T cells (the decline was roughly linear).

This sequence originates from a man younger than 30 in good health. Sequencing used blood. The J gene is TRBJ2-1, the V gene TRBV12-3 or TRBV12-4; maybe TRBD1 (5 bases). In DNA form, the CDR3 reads TGTGCCAGCAGTTTCGGCAGGGTAGGGTTCTTC. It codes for CASSFGRVGFF.